A single sample is the source of the 6 T cell receptor beta chains below, sequenced in a study of patients and donors after allogeneic stem cell transplantation. TCRdb fed the RT-PCR reads into MiXCR, producing one record per CDR3 protein. Of roughly 12,000 distinct CDR3 sequences detected, 25% appear once; the ten largest clones hold 51%. The sample was blood, either unsorted or a sorted T cell fraction (not recorded which). The origin of the receptors is a human donor who was either an allogeneic HSCT recipient or a stem cell or donor lymphocyte infusion donor (not recorded which). It is not recorded whose cells these are; they may come from a transplant donor.

This clonotype occurred many times. In nucleotides, the CDR3 is TGCAGCGTTGAAGAGACAGTGAACACTGAAGCTTTCTTT. It is translated as CSVEETVNTEAFF. This chain joins TRBV29-1 and TRBJ1-1, with D possibly matching TRBD1 (5 bases). The germline CDR1 and CDR2 sequences are SQVTM and ANQGSEA. The CDR3 sequence is 13 residues long. Trimming took off 0 bases at V and 0 bases at J, with 5 bases between the two ends.

This clonotype has only a few counts. DNA of the CDR3: TGCGCCAGCAGCTTCGTTTGGAACACTGAAGCTTTCTTT. Amino acid sequence: CASSFVWNTEAFF. The V and J genes are TRBV5-1 and TRBJ1-1, with no clear D. Trimming pared 2 bases from V and 1 base from J, leaving 6 bases between. Germline V gene sequence: CDR1 SGHRS, CDR2 YFSETQ. There are 13 residues in the CDR3.

The rearrangement uses TRBV2 and TRBJ1-5, with D perhaps matching TRBD1 (6 bases). CDR3 length equals 15 residues. Per germline, CDR1 SNHLY and CDR2 FYNNEI. Deletions cut 7 bases from V and 6 bases from J, with 19 bases between. DNA of the CDR3: TGTGCCAGCAAGGGTGGGTGGCAGGGGCGTCAGCCCCAGCATTTT. Its protein product is CASKGGWQGRQPQHF.

Written as DNA, the CDR3 is TGTGCCAGCAGTTATTCCCCGGGTAACTCTGGAAACACCATATATTTT. Protein product: CASSYSPGNSGNTIYF. The genes are TRBV6-5 and TRBJ1-3, with D unclear. Trimming left V 3 bases short and J 0 bases short, with 12 bases between. Germline CDR1 MNHEY, CDR2 SVGAGI. The CDR3 has 16 amino acids.

Note on this clonotype: A read error may explain this, as a much larger clone is one base away. J is TRBJ2-2 and V is TRBV4-3, with 9 bases identical to TRBD1. This CDR3 is built from 17 residues. In germline, CDR1 is LGHNA, CDR2 YSLEER. CDR3 in DNA: TGCGCCAGCAGCCAAAAGCCTGGGACAGGGAACGCCGGGGAGCTGTTTTTT. Protein product: CASSQKPGTGNAGELFF.

This clonotype was observed a few times. The chain's CDR3 is CASGFGTSDVSSYNEQFF. The CDR3 region has the DNA TGTGCCAGCGGCTTCGGGACTAGCGACGTCTCCTCCTACAATGAGCAGTTCTTC. V gene TRBV6-2 or TRBV6-3 combines with J gene TRBJ2-1; the match to TRBD2 covers 10 bases. V lost 8 bases to trimming and J lost 0 bases; unmatched junction nucleotides: 13. This CDR3 spans 18 amino acids. Germline V gene lookup returns CDR1 MNHEY and CDR2 SVGEGT.